This T cell receptor (beta chain) was retrieved from a study of Ad26.COV2.S vaccination and SARS-CoV-2 variants. Overall study context: Ad26.COV2.S given intramuscularly, once or twice 56 days apart. Notes on the study in general: Vaccine recipients posted higher spike-specific TCR breadth than their placebo counterparts.

TCRdb's copy holds only in-frame clones and misses some; the assay was immunoSEQ multiplex PCR. The table records fewer than 900,000 clones, roughly nine tenths of them present only once. Germline V lookup: CDR1 SNHLY, CDR2 FYNNEI. This CDR3 is built from 17 residues. The V gene lost 1 base and the J gene lost 0 bases, with 14 bases spanning the gap. With regard to this clone: Its target is unknown.

Treatment specified: some 19 received Ad26.COV2.S at low or high dose, single or two shots; roughly five received placebo; per-sample allocation not given. On day 63 after the first injection, vaccine and placebo recipients gave samples. Donation came from an adult in Boston who was aged 18-55 years. Wuhan-strain spike was delivered by a replication-incompetent Ad26 vector. The rearrangement uses TRBV2 and TRBJ2-3; D not resolved. The source was peripheral blood, collected in a trial of Ad26.COV2.S vaccine versus placebo. The origin of this receptor is a person aged 18 to 65 who received the Ad26.COV2.S COVID-19 vaccine or a placebo. CDR3 in amino acids: CASSEVGSRPSTDTQYF. CDR3 sequence (DNA): TGTGCCAGCAGTGAAGTGGGTAGCAGGCCTAGCACAGATACGCAGTATTTT.